The 19 T cell receptor beta chains below come from one sample, sequenced in a study of shared clonotypes between healthy human individuals. Data came from immunoSEQ multiplex PCR; TCRdb stores just in-frame clones and leaves some out. The sample consists of over a million clones, around 97% of them appearing once. Sequencing was done on a sample of naive CD4+ T cells sorted from blood. The subset: CD45RA+ positively selected. These TCRs come from a man younger than 40 in good health.

This chain uses TRBV28 with TRBJ2-7; D is undetermined. From germline, CDR1 is MDHEN and CDR2 SYDVKM. Trimming pared 3 bases from V and 6 bases from J, leaving 6 bases between. The CDR3 is 11 residues long. The CDR3 bases are TGTGCCAGCAGTTTTTCATTCGAGCAGTACTTC. Translated, it gives CASSFSFEQYF.

This rearrangement joins TRBV5-4 to TRBJ2-7, with 7 nucleotides matching TRBD2. The CDR3 loop spans 15 amino acids. V gave up 4 bases and J gave up 2 bases; unmatched junction bases: 9. The germline CDR1 and CDR2 sequences are SGHNT and YYREEE (reference sequence). The CDR3 region is CASSEGGRLTYEQYF. The CDR3 region has the DNA TGTGCCAGCAGCGAGGGAGGGCGGCTTACCTACGAGCAGTACTTC.

This clone was counted between two and nine times. The chain has TRBV18 and TRBJ1-1, with D tentatively TRBD1 (6 bases). Germline CDR1 KGHSH, CDR2 LQKENI. Trimming cost V 0 bases and J 4 bases, with 12 bases left between them. This CDR3 is 15 amino acids long. CDR3 nucleotides: TGTGCCAGCTCACCACCTCCCGCGGGGGCCACTGAAGCTTTCTTT. It yields the protein CASSPPPAGATEAFF. Looking up the rest from reference TRBV18 and TRBJ1-1 gives the full variable domain: NAGVMQNPRHLVRRRGQEARLRCSPMKGHSHVYWYRQLPEEGLKFMVYLQKENIIDESGMPKERFSAEFPKEGPSILRIQQVVRGDSAAYFCASSPPPAGATEAFFGQGTRLTVV.

The J gene is TRBJ2-1, the V gene TRBV6-1; TRBD1 is a possible D gene (5 bases). V lost 2 bases and J 1 base, leaving 18 bases between the germline ends. The CDR3 spans 18 residues. Germline CDR1 reads MNHNS; CDR2 reads SASEGT. The CDR3 bases are TGTGCCAGCAGTGAACTCTTGTGGGCACAGGTGTCCTACAATGAGCAGTTCTTC. This translates into CASSELLWAQVSYNEQFF.

The rearrangement joins TRBV5-4 to TRBJ2-2; D is perhaps TRBD1 or TRBD2 (5 bases each). V lost 1 base and J 6 bases, leaving 10 bases between the germline ends. The CDR3 is 14 amino acids. Germline CDR1 and CDR2: SGHNT and YYREEE (reference sequence). The CDR3 is CASSLPGRAGELFF. For the CDR3, the DNA is TGTGCCAGCAGCTTGCCAGGGAGAGCCGGGGAGCTGTTTTTT.

The chain uses TRBV11-2 and TRBJ2-7; a weak D match, TRBD2 (6 bases). CDR1 is SGHAT and CDR2 is FQNNGV in the germline V gene. Trimming removed 3 bases from V and 3 bases from J, with 18 bases in between. The CDR3 runs to 16 residues. CDR3 DNA: TGTGCCAGCAGCTTTAGGACGGGACTGCGGGGCTACGAGCAGTACTTC. It translates to CASSFRTGLRGYEQYF.

This chain joins TRBV9 and TRBJ1-2; tentative D call: TRBD1 (5 bases). The germline CDR1 and CDR2 sequences are SGDLS and YYNGEE. Trimming took 4 bases from V and 1 from J, leaving 14 bases between them. The CDR3 totals 15 residues. Here the CDR3 reads CASSRDGGDNYGYTF. CDR3 in DNA: TGTGCCAGCAGCAGGGACGGAGGCGATAACTATGGCTACACCTTC. The entire variable domain, with the rest obtained from reference TRBV9 and TRBJ1-2, is as follows: DSGVTQTPKHLITATGQRVTLRCSPRSGDLSVYWYQQSLDQGLQFLIQYYNGEERAKGNILERFSAQQFPDLHSELNLSSLELGDSALYFCASSRDGGDNYGYTFGSGTRLTVV.

The chain links TRBV5-4 to TRBJ2-7; 10 bases fit TRBD2. The CDR3 totals 16 residues. Germline trimming cut 4 bases from V and 4 bases from J; bases unmatched to any gene: 11. The germline V gene encodes CDR1 SGHNT and CDR2 YYREEE (reference sequence). CDR3 sequence (DNA): TGTGCCAGCAGCCCGCTGGCGTCTAGCGGGGGTTACGAGCAGTACTTC. Translated: CASSPLASSGGYEQYF.

The chain recombines TRBV9 with TRBJ2-7; no clear D gene. The length of the CDR3 is 14 residues. Germline loops: CDR1 SGDLS, CDR2 YYNGEE. The ends were cut back, 1 base at V and 0 bases at J, with 8 bases in the middle. The CDR3 reads CASSVTAASYEQYF. The CDR3 DNA reads as TGTGCCAGCAGCGTAACGGCAGCCTCCTACGAGCAGTACTTC.

The V call is TRBV5-6, the J call TRBJ1-1; no reliable D call. The CDR3 has 14 amino acids. CDR1 and CDR2 from the germline V gene are SGHDT and YYEEEE. The V and J ends lost 2 bases and 1 base respectively, with 9 bases between them. This CDR3 reads CASSFGRRNTEAFF. Here the CDR3 DNA reads TGTGCCAGCAGCTTCGGACGGAGGAACACTGAAGCTTTCTTT.

The CDR3, as DNA: TGTGCCAGCAGTGAACGACCAAGGGTGCCCACTGAAGCTTTCTTT. This gives the protein CASSERPRVPTEAFF. The J gene is TRBJ1-1, the V gene TRBV6-1; D gene unclear. From germline, CDR1 is MNHNS and CDR2 SASEGT. The CDR3 loop spans 15 amino acids. The V and J ends lost 2 bases and 4 bases respectively, with 14 bases between them.

This chain connects TRBV7-2 to TRBJ2-6; a weak D match, TRBD2 (5 bases). This CDR3 comprises 17 residues. Trimming left V 6 bases short and J 0 bases short, with 15 bases between. Germline V lookup: CDR1 SGHTA, CDR2 FQGNSA. The DNA of the CDR3 is TGTGCCAGCAGTTGGCGGGCCACATACTCTGGGGCCAACGTCCTGACTTTC. Encoded protein: CASSWRATYSGANVLTF.

This clone was counted a single time. V is TRBV6-6 and J is TRBJ1-1; no clear D. The CDR3 runs to 11 residues. V lost 4 bases to trimming and J lost 2 bases, with 2 bases between them. The V gene's germline CDR1 is MNHNY and CDR2 SVGAGI (reference sequence). The CDR3 sequence is CASSSNTEAFF. CDR3 nucleotide sequence: TGTGCCAGCAGTTCAAACACTGAAGCTTTCTTT.

The J gene is TRBJ1-4, the V gene TRBV5-6; weak D call: TRBD1 (5 bases). This CDR3 is built from 16 residues. The V and J ends lost 2 bases and 0 bases respectively, with 11 bases between them. Germline V gene data show CDR1 as SGHDT and CDR2 as YYEEEE. The CDR3 region has the DNA TGTGCCAGCAGCTTAGGGGCGGCCTCAACTAATGAAAAACTGTTTTTT. It yields the protein CASSLGAASTNEKLFF.

This clone has just one count. The J gene is TRBJ2-2, the V gene TRBV27; 7 bases are a match to TRBD1. V gave up 4 bases and J gave up 6 bases; unmatched junction bases: 8. This CDR3 is built from 15 residues. CDR1 is MNHEY and CDR2 is SMNVEV in the germline V gene (reference sequence). The CDR3 nucleotides are TGTGCCAGCAGTTCCCCAACAGGGGCCCCCGGGGAGCTGTTTTTT. Its translation is CASSSPTGAPGELFF.

V gene TRBV28 combines with J gene TRBJ2-5; D is perhaps TRBD2 (6 bases). Germline V lookup: CDR1 MDHEN, CDR2 SYDVKM. The CDR3 sequence is 21 residues long. The V and J ends lost 1 base and 2 bases respectively, with 29 bases between them. The CDR3, as DNA: TGTGCCAGCAGTTTATCGAGGGGCCGGGACTCCAATTATTGGACGCAAGAGACCCAGTACTTC. Protein sequence: CASSLSRGRDSNYWTQETQYF.

The chain joins TRBV2 to TRBJ1-1, with 10 nucleotides matching TRBD1. The CDR3 covers 14 residues. V shed 2 bases and J 7 bases; nucleotides not matched to a gene: 4. The V gene's germline CDR1 is SNHLY and CDR2 FYNNEI. The CDR3 coding sequence is TGTGCCAGCAGTGAATGGGACAGGGGTGGTGAAGCTTTCTTT. This gives the protein CASSEWDRGGEAFF.

The chain uses TRBV18 and TRBJ1-5; 7 bases align to TRBD1. The CDR3 is 16 residues long. Germline CDR1 is KGHSH and CDR2 is LQKENI. V shed 0 bases and J 0 bases; nucleotides not matched to a gene: 2. This CDR3 is CASSPPGTDSNQPQHF. The CDR3 DNA follows: TGTGCCAGCTCACCACCCGGGACAGATAGCAATCAGCCCCAGCATTTT.

This chain connects TRBV12-5 to TRBJ2-1, with a tentative D call TRBD1 (5 bases). Trimming took off 2 bases at V and 5 bases at J, with 16 bases between the two ends. Per the germline V gene, CDR1 is LGHNT and CDR2 is FRNRAP. The CDR3 runs to 16 residues. This CDR3 reads CASGLISLDKHNEQFF. For the CDR3, the DNA is TGTGCTAGTGGTTTGATCAGTTTGGACAAGCACAATGAGCAGTTCTTC.